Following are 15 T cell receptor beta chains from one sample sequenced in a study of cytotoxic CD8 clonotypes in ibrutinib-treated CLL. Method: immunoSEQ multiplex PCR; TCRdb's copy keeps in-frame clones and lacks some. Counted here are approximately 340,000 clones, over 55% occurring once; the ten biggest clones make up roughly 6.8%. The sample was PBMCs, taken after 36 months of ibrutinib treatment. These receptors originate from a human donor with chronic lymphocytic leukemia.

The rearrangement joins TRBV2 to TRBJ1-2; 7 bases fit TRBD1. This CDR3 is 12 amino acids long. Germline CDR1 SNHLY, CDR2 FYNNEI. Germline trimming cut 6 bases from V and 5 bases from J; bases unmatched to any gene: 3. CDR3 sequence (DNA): TGTGCCAGCAGCCCACAGGGGTATGGCTACACCTTC. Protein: CASSPQGYGYTF.

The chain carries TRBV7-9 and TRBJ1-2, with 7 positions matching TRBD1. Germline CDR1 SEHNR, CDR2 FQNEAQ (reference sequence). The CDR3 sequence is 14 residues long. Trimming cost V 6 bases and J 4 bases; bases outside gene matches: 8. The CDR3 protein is CASREMGQIYGYTF. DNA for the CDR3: TGTGCCAGCAGAGAAATGGGACAGATCTATGGCTACACCTTC.

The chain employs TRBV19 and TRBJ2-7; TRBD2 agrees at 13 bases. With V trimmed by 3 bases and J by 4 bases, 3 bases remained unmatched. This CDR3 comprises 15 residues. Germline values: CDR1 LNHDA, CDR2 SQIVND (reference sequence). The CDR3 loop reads CASSIGTSGIYEQYF. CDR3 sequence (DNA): TGTGCCAGTAGTATCGGGACTAGCGGGATTTACGAGCAGTACTTC.

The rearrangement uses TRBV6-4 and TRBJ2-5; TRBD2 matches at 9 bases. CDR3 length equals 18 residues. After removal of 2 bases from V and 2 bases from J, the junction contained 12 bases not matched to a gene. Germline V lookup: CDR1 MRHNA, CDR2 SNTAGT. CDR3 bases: TGTGCCAGCAGTGACGGCTTCTTTAGCGGGAGACTTCAAGAGACCCAGTACTTC. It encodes CASSDGFFSGRLQETQYF.

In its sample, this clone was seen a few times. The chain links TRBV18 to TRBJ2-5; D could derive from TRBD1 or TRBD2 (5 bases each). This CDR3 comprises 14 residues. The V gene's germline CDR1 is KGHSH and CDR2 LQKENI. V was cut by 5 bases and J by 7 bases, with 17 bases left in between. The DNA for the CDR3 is TGTGCCAGCTCATCCACGGGACCCTCGGGGACCCAGTACTTC. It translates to CASSSTGPSGTQYF.

CDR3 residues: CASRILAVSTDTQYF. The CDR3 DNA is TGTGCCAGCCGCATACTAGCGGTGAGCACAGATACGCAGTATTTT. The V call is TRBV27, the J call TRBJ2-3, with 8 bases matching TRBD2. This CDR3 region has 15 residues. Germline V CDR1 and CDR2: MNHEY, SMNVEV (reference sequence). Germline trimming cut 8 bases from V and 0 bases from J; bases unmatched to any gene: 7.

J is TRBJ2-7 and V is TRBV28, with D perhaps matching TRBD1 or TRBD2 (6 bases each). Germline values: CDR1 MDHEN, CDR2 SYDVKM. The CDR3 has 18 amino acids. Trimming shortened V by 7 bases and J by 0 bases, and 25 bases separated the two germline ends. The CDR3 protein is CASTPGANRDRSSYEQYF. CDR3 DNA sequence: TGTGCCAGCACCCCGGGGGCGAACAGGGATAGAAGCTCCTACGAGCAGTACTTC.

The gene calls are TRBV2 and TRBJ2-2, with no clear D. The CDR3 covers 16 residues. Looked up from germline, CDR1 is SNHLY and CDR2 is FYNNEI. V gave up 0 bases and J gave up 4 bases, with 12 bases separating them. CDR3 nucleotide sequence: TGTGCCAGCAGTGAAGCCCCTCCCTATACCACCGGGGAGCTGTTTTTT. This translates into CASSEAPPYTTGELFF.

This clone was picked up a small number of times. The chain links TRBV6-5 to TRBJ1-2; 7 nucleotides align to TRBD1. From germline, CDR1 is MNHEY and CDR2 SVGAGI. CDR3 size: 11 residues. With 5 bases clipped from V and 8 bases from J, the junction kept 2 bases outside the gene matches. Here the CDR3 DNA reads TGTGCCAGCAGTACAGGGGTAGGCTACACCTTC. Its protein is CASSTGVGYTF.

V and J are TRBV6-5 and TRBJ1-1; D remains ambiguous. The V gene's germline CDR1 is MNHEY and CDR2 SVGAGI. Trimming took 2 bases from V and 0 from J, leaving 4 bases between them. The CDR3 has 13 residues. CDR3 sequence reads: CASSYNLNTEAFF. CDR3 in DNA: TGTGCCAGCAGTTACAACCTGAACACTGAAGCTTTCTTT.

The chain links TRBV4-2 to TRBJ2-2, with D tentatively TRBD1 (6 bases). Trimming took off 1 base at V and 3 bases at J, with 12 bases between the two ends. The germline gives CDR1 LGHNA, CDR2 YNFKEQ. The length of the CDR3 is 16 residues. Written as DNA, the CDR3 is TGTGCCAGCAGCCAAGGGTCACAGGGCTACACCGGGGAGCTGTTTTTT. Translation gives CASSQGSQGYTGELFF.

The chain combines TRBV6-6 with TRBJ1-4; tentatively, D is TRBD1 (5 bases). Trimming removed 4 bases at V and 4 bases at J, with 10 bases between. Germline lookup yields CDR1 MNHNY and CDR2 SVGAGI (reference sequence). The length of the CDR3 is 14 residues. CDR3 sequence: CASSFGGNNEKLFF. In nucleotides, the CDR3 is TGTGCCAGCAGTTTCGGGGGGAATAATGAAAAACTGTTTTTT.

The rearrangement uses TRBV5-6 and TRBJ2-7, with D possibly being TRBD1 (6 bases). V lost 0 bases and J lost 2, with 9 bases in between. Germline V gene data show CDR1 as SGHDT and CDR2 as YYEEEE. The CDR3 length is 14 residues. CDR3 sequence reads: CASSLGGQTYEQYF. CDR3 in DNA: TGTGCCAGCAGCTTGGGCGGACAGACCTACGAGCAGTACTTC.

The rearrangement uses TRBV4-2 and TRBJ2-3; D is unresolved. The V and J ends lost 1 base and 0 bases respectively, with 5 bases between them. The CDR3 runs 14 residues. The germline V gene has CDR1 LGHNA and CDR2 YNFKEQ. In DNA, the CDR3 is TGTGCCAGCAGCCAAGGGCCTAGCACAGATACGCAGTATTTT. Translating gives CASSQGPSTDTQYF.

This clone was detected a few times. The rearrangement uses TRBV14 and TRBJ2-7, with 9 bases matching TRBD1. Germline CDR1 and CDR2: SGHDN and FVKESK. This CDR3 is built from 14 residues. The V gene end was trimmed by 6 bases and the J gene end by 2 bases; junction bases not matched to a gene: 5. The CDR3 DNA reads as TGTGCCAGCAGTTTGGGACAGGGAGCCTACGAGCAGTACTTC. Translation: CASSLGQGAYEQYF.